The 4 T cell receptor beta chains reported below all come from one sample, sequenced in a study of T cells after yellow fever vaccination. One entry per CDR3 protein results from TCRdb running MiXCR on the 5' RACE reads. Among 60,000 to 75,000 distinct CDR3 sequences listed, 6.5% were seen once. Sequences were derived from CD8+ T cells sorted from PBMCs, sampled about 49 days after the first yellow fever vaccination. The receptor set was obtained from a man between 18 and 35 years old who received the YFV17D yellow fever vaccine.

This clonotype was seen a handful of times. The chain carries TRBV5-4 and TRBJ2-7; 10 bases align to TRBD1. Losses at the gene ends were 4 bases for V and 3 bases for J; bases not matched to a gene: 4. The CDR3 is made up of 14 amino acids. Germline V gene data show CDR1 as SGHNT and CDR2 as YYREEE (reference sequence). The CDR3 DNA reads as TGTGCCAGCAGCGATGGACAGGGGGGCTACGAGCAGTACTTC. Encoded protein: CASSDGQGGYEQYF.

This clonotype was detected many times. The chain has TRBV27 and TRBJ1-2; perhaps TRBD1 as D (6 bases). The CDR3 sequence is 15 residues long. CDR1 and CDR2 from the germline V gene are MNHEY and SMNVEV (reference sequence). Between the trimmed V and J ends, which lost 6 bases and 4 bases, there was a span of 18 bases. The CDR3 nucleotides are TGTGCCAGCAGAGAACAGGGTTCCCACCTCTATGGCTACACCTTC. Its translation: CASREQGSHLYGYTF.

The gene calls are TRBV5-1 and TRBJ2-2; no firm D call. The germline V and J ends were trimmed by 8 bases and 2 bases, with 10 bases remaining between them. Germline lookup yields CDR1 SGHRS and CDR2 YFSETQ. The CDR3 has 13 residues. CDR3 nucleotides: TGCGCCAGGAGCGATATTAACACCGGGGAGCTGTTTTTT. This translates into CARSDINTGELFF.

This clonotype was found many times. The rearrangement uses TRBV7-9 and TRBJ1-1; maybe TRBD1 (6 bases). The CDR3 contains 17 residues. Germline V lookup: CDR1 SEHNR, CDR2 FQNEAQ (reference sequence). V lost 5 bases and J 0 bases, leaving 19 bases between the germline ends. This CDR3 reads CASSPDPGQLLNTEAFF. Here the CDR3 DNA reads TGTGCCAGCAGCCCAGACCCCGGACAGCTTTTGAACACTGAAGCTTTCTTT. Drawing the rest from reference TRBV7-9 and TRBJ1-1, the complete variable domain is DTGVSQNPRHKITKRGQNVTFRCDPISEHNRLYWYRQTLGQGPEFLTYFQNEAQLEKSRLLSDRFSAERPKGSFSTLEIQRTEQGDSAMYLCASSPDPGQLLNTEAFFGQGTRLTVV.